Below are 19 T cell receptor beta chains sequenced from a single sample in a study of blood T cell repertoires in COVID-19. TCRdb keeps only in-frame clones here, not all; method: immunoSEQ multiplex PCR. This sample has under 250,000 clones, with more than 80% found just once. The sequenced sample was peripheral blood. The receptor set was obtained from a human donor in a cohort sampled during active COVID-19.

This sequence joins TRBV5-4 and TRBJ2-5, with 7 nucleotides matching TRBD1. This CDR3 has 13 residues. V dropped 2 bases and J dropped 3; count of bases not matched to a gene: 1. From germline, CDR1 is SGHNT and CDR2 YYREEE (reference sequence). CDR3 in amino acids: CASSLTGEETQYF. The CDR3 DNA reads TGTGCCAGCAGCTTAACAGGGGAAGAGACCCAGTACTTC. Full variable domain (remainder filled in from reference TRBV5-4 and TRBJ2-5): ETGVTQSPTHLIKTRGQQVTLRCSSQSGHNTVSWYQQALGQGPQFIFQYYREEENGRGNFPPRFSGLQFPNYSSELNVNALELDDSALYLCASSLTGEETQYFGPGTRLLVL.

This sequence joins TRBV19 and TRBJ2-7, with 7 bases aligning to TRBD2. The V gene's germline CDR1 is LNHDA and CDR2 SQIVND (reference sequence). The CDR3 covers 15 residues. V shed 7 bases and J 2 bases; nucleotides not matched to a gene: 11. Here the CDR3 DNA reads TGTGCCAGTACCTCCGGCCGGGACTACCCCTACGAGCAGTACTTC. It encodes CASTSGRDYPYEQYF. Full variable domain (missing parts from reference TRBV19 and TRBJ2-7): DGGITQSPKYLFRKEGQNVTLSCEQNLNHDAMYWYRQDPGQGLRLIYYSQIVNDFQKGDIAEGYSVSREKKESFPLTVTSAQKNPTAFYLCASTSGRDYPYEQYFGPGTRLTVT.

The rearrangement uses TRBV19 and TRBJ2-1, with 9 positions matching TRBD1. Germline-derived CDR1 and CDR2 are LNHDA and SQIVND (reference sequence). V lost 5 bases, J lost 13 bases, and 12 bases stayed unmatched. The CDR3 sequence is 14 residues long. CDR3 residues: CASSPKQGAPVQFF. In DNA form, the CDR3 reads TGTGCCAGTAGTCCAAAACAGGGGGCCCCTGTACAGTTCTTC.

The chain combines TRBV6-5 with TRBJ2-5, with 10 bases that match TRBD1. This CDR3 is built from 15 residues. Germline assignment: CDR1 MNHEY and CDR2 SVGAGI. The V and J ends lost 2 bases and 5 bases, in that order; junction bases with no gene match: 5. CDR3 bases: TGTGCCAGCAGTTACCGACAGGGGGCGAGTGAGACCCAGTACTTC. Encoded protein: CASSYRQGASETQYF.

J is TRBJ2-3 and V is TRBV9; weak D call: TRBD2 (7 bases). CDR3 size: 16 residues. Looked up from germline, CDR1 is SGDLS and CDR2 is YYNGEE. The germline V and J ends were trimmed by 0 bases and 1 base, with 12 bases remaining between them. In DNA, the CDR3 is TGTGCCAGCAGCGTAGAAGCGGGACACCGCACAGATACGCAGTATTTT. This translates into CASSVEAGHRTDTQYF.

CDR3 loop: CASSQGIELLTDTQYF. The CDR3 region has the DNA TGTGCCAGCAGCCAAGGAATCGAGCTTCTCACAGATACGCAGTATTTT. This rearrangement joins TRBV3-1 (or the pseudogene TRBV3-2) to TRBJ2-3; D gene unclear. Trimming cost V 1 base and J 2 bases, with 13 bases left between them. Germline V gene sequence: CDR1 LGHDT, CDR2 YNNKEL (reference sequence). The CDR3 runs 16 residues.

The chain links TRBV3-1 (or the pseudogene TRBV3-2) to TRBJ2-3; 14 nucleotides line up with TRBD2. The CDR3 has 16 residues. V gave up 4 bases and J gave up 5 bases; unmatched junction bases: 5. Germline V gene sequence: CDR1 LGHDT, CDR2 YNNKEL (reference sequence). DNA for the CDR3: TGTGCCAGCAGCCTGGGACTAGCGGGAGAGGGAGATACGCAGTATTTT. Its protein product is CASSLGLAGEGDTQYF.

This sequence joins TRBV7-9 and TRBJ2-1; 7 bases are shared with TRBD1. Germline trimming cut 5 bases from V and 7 bases from J; bases unmatched to any gene: 11. This CDR3 has 15 amino acids. Germline V lookup: CDR1 SEHNR, CDR2 FQNEAQ (reference sequence). CDR3 sequence reads: CASSQRQGRENEQFF. CDR3 DNA sequence: TGTGCCAGCAGCCAGAGACAGGGTCGAGAGAATGAGCAGTTCTTC.

This clone was picked up a small number of times. CDR3: CASSLTEEETQYF. For the CDR3, the DNA is TGTGCCAGCAGCCTGACAGAGGAAGAGACCCAGTACTTC. The gene calls are TRBV12-3 or TRBV12-4 and TRBJ2-5; possible D gene TRBD1, 5 bases. Trimming took 6 bases from V and 3 from J, leaving 11 bases between them. The length of the CDR3 is 13 residues.

A few counts support this clone. V gene TRBV28 combines with J gene TRBJ1-6; D possibly corresponds to TRBD1 (6 bases). Trimming stripped 11 bases from V and 9 bases from J, with 17 bases between. The CDR3 is made up of 13 amino acids. Germline V gene sequence: CDR1 MDHEN, CDR2 SYDVKM. The CDR3 region has the DNA TGTGCCGCCTTAGGGGGGGCGGGTTCACCCCTCCACTTT. As protein: CAALGGAGSPLHF.

This chain joins TRBV10-1 and TRBJ2-4; TRBD1 matches 11 bases. Looked up from germline, CDR1 is WNHNN and CDR2 is SYGVQD (reference sequence). This CDR3 is built from 17 residues. Trimming cost V 8 bases and J 2 bases; bases outside gene matches: 11. DNA for the CDR3: TGCGCCAGCTCGAAGGACGGGACAGGGGGTTCCAAAAACATTCAGTACTTC. It translates to CASSKDGTGGSKNIQYF.

The chain recombines TRBV19 with TRBJ1-5; TRBD1 matches 8 bases. This CDR3 is 14 amino acids long. V was clipped by 3 bases and J by 4 bases; unmatched bases: 2. Per germline, CDR1 LNHDA and CDR2 SQIVND (reference sequence). DNA for the CDR3: TGTGCCAGTAGTATGGGGACAGGTAATCAGCCCCAGCATTTT. This encodes CASSMGTGNQPQHF.

The CDR3 here is CASSMSGITDTQYF. The CDR3, as DNA: TGTGCCAGCTCAATGAGCGGGATCACAGATACGCAGTATTTT. The genes are TRBV18 and TRBJ2-3, with TRBD2 identical over 7 bases. Germline V CDR1 and CDR2: KGHSH, LQKENI. The CDR3 contains 14 residues. Germline trimming cut 5 bases from V and 2 bases from J; bases unmatched to any gene: 4.

This chain links TRBV30 with TRBJ1-2, with D unclear. The CDR3 covers 17 residues. The V gene's germline CDR1 is GTSNPN and CDR2 SVGIG (reference sequence). The V and J ends lost 2 bases and 0 bases respectively, with 19 bases between them. The CDR3 DNA reads TGTGCCTGGAGTCCTCCCGCACCTCTTCGGGCTAACTATGGCTACACCTTC. Translated: CAWSPPAPLRANYGYTF.

J is TRBJ2-1 and V is TRBV7-8; D perhaps matches TRBD1 (5 bases). The ends were cut back, 5 bases at V and 10 bases at J, with 15 bases in the middle. The CDR3 sequence is 13 residues long. Per the germline V gene, CDR1 is SGHVS and CDR2 is FQNEAQ. CDR3 region: CASSPSQGREQFF. CDR3 nucleotide sequence: TGTGCCAGCAGCCCAAGTCAGGGAAGGGAGCAGTTCTTC.

The rearrangement uses TRBV30 and TRBJ2-5; 15 nucleotides match TRBD2. The CDR3 covers 17 residues. After removal of 4 bases from V and 4 bases from J, the junction contained 10 bases not matched to a gene. Germline V CDR1 and CDR2: GTSNPN, SVGIG (reference sequence). The CDR3, as DNA: TGTGCCTGGACGGCCGGGACTAGCGGGGGGAGAGGAGAGACCCAGTACTTC. Translating it yields CAWTAGTSGGRGETQYF. Based on the CDR3 plus reference TRBV30 and TRBJ2-5, the full variable domain is SQTIHQWPATLVQPVGSPLSLECTVEGTSNPNLYWYRQAAGRGLQLLFYSVGIGQISSEVPQNLSASRPQDRQFILSSKKLLLSDSGFYLCAWTAGTSGGRGETQYFGPGTRLLVL.

V usage is TRBV3-1 (or the pseudogene TRBV3-2) and J usage is TRBJ1-3; 9 positions match TRBD1. The CDR3 consists of 16 residues. The junction had 12 bases not matched to a gene; V was cut back by 4 bases and J by 8 bases. Looked up from germline, CDR1 is LGHDT and CDR2 is YNNKEL (reference sequence). The CDR3: CASSLRSGQGGDTIYF. The CDR3 nucleotides are TGTGCCAGCAGCCTCCGATCGGGACAGGGTGGGGACACCATATATTTT.

CDR3 in amino acids: CASSPGQGRQAFF. DNA of the CDR3: TGTGCCAGCAGCCCGGGACAGGGGCGTCAAGCTTTCTTT. The rearrangement joins TRBV12-3 or TRBV12-4 to TRBJ1-1; the match to TRBD1 covers 10 bases. After removal of 6 bases from V and 9 bases from J, the junction contained 7 bases not matched to a gene. CDR3 length: 13 residues.

CDR3 region: CAWRGGHQNTEAFF. The CDR3 coding sequence is TGTGCCTGGAGGGGGGGGCATCAAAACACTGAAGCTTTCTTT. V is TRBV30 and J is TRBJ1-1; the D gene is possibly TRBD1 (6 bases). V was shortened by 3 bases and J by 2 bases, with 13 bases between the two germline ends. The CDR3 sequence is 14 residues long. CDR1 GTSNPN and CDR2 SVGIG come from the germline V gene (reference sequence).